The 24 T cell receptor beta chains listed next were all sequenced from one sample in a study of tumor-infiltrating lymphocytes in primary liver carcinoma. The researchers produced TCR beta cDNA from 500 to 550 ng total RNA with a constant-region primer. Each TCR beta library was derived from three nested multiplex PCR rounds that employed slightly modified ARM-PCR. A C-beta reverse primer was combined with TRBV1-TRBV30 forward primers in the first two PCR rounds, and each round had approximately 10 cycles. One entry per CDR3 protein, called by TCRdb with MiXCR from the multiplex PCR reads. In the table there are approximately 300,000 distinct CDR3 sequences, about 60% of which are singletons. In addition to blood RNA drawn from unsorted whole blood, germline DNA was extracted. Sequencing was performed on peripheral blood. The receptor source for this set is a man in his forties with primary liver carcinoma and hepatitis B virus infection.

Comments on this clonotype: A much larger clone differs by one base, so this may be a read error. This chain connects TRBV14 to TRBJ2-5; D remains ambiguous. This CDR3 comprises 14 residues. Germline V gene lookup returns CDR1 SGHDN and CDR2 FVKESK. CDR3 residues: CASSQGWVQEIQYF. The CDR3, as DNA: TGTGCCAGCAGCCAAGGCTGGGTTCAAGAGATCCAGTACTTC.

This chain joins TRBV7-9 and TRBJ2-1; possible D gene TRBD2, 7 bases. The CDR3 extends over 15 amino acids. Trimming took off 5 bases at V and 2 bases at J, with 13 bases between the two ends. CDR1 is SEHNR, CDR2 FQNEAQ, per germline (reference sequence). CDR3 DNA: TGTGCCAGCAGCCCGAGGGGGACTACCTACAATGAGCAGTTCTTC. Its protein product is CASSPRGTTYNEQFF.

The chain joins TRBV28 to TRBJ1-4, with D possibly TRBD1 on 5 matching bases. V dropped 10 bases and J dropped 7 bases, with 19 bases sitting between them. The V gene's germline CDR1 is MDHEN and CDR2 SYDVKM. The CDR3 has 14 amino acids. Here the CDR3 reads CANSSAGQVEKLFF. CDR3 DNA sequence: TGTGCCAACAGCTCCGCAGGGCAGGTTGAAAAACTGTTTTTT.

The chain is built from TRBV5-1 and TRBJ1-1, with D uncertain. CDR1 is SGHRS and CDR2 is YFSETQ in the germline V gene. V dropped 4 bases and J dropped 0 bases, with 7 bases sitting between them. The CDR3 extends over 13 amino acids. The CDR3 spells CASSRVLNTEAFF. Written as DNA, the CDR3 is TGCGCCAGCAGCCGGGTCTTGAACACTGAAGCTTTCTTT. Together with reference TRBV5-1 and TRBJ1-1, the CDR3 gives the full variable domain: KAGVTQTPRYLIKTRGQQVTLSCSPISGHRSVSWYQQTPGQGLQFLFEYFSETQRNKGNFPGRFSGRQFSNSRSEMNVSTLELGDSALYLCASSRVLNTEAFFGQGTRLTVV.

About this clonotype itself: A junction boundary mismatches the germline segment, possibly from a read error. CDR3 DNA: TGTGCCAGCAACTCCACAGGGGAGGGATGGAGCAATGATCAGTTCTTC. Encoded protein: CASNSTGEGWSNDQFF. The rearrangement uses TRBV11-1 and TRBJ2-1, with D possibly being TRBD1 or TRBD2 (7 bases each). The CDR3 length is 16 residues. Germline V gene sequence: CDR1 SGHAT, CDR2 FQDESV (reference sequence).

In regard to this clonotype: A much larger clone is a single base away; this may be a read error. The CDR3 DNA sequence: TGTGCCAGCAGAGCGGATGTTCAGCCCCAGTATTTT. As protein: CASRADVQPQYF. The V call is TRBV6-1, the J call TRBJ1-5, with D maybe TRBD2 (5 bases). The J call is doubtful: the DNA matches TRBJ2-3 better. Germline CDR1 MNHNS, CDR2 SASEGT. The CDR3 extends over 12 amino acids.

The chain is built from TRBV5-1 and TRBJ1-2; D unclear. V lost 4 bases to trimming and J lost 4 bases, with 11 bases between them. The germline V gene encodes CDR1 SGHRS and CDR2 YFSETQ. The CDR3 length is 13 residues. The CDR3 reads CASSVDTTYGYTF. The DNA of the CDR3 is TGCGCCAGCAGCGTTGACACTACCTATGGCTACACCTTC. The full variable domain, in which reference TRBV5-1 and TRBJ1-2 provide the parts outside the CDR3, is KAGVTQTPRYLIKTRGQQVTLSCSPISGHRSVSWYQQTPGQGLQFLFEYFSETQRNKGNFPGRFSGRQFSNSRSEMNVSTLELGDSALYLCASSVDTTYGYTFGSGTRLTVV.

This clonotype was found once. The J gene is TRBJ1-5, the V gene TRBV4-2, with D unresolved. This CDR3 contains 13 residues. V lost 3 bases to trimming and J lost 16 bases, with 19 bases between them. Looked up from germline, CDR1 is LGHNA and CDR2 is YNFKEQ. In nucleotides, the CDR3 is TGTGCCAGCAGCCAGGGTACGGCTCGGCTCCAACATTTT. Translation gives CASSQGTARLQHF.

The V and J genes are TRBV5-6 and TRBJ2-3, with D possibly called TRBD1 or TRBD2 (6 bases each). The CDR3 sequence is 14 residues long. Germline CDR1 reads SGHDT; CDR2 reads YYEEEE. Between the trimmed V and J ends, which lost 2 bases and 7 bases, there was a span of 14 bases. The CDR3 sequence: CASSFGGGTYTQYF. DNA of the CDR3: TGTGCCAGCAGCTTTGGAGGGGGGACATATACGCAGTATTTT.

The CDR3 nucleotides read TGTGCCAGCAGGGACGGGCTGGTGAACACTGAAGCTTTCTTT. It specifies CASRDGLVNTEAFF. V is TRBV2 and J is TRBJ1-1; no firm D call. CDR3 length equals 14 residues. The germline V and J ends were trimmed by 6 bases and 0 bases, with 11 bases remaining between them. Germline CDR1 SNHLY, CDR2 FYNNEI.

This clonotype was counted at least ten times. CDR3 sequence (DNA): TGTGCCAGCTCGATTGGCCAGGGCTACAATGAGCAGTTCTTC. Encoded protein: CASSIGQGYNEQFF. This chain connects TRBV6-5 to TRBJ2-1; D possibly corresponds to TRBD1 (5 bases). CDR1 and CDR2 (germline): MNHEY, SVGAGI. V dropped 8 bases and J dropped 3 bases, with 14 bases sitting between them. CDR3 length: 14 amino acids.

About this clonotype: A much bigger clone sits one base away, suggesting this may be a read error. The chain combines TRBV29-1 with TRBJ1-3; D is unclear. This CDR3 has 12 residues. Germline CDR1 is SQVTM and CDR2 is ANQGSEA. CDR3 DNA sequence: TGCAGCGTTTACGGCTCTGGAAACATCATATATTTT. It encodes CSVYGSGNIIYF.

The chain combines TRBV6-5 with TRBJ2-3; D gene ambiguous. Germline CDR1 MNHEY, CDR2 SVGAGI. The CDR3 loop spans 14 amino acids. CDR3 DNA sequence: TGTGGCAACAGTTACCCTGCTTCTCCAGATACGCAGTATTTT. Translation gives CGNSYPASPDTQYF.

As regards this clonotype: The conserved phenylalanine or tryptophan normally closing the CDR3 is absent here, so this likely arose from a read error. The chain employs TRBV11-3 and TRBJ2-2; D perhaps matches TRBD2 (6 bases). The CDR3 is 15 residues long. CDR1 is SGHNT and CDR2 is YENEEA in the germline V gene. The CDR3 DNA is TGTGGCAGCAGTTTTGGGACTGGTAACACCGGGGAGCTGTTTCTT. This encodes CGSSFGTGNTGELFL.

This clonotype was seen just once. Written as DNA, the CDR3 is TGCGCCAGGAGCGTAGAACTCAGGGTATTGAGCGGTGAGCTGTTTTTT. Amino acid sequence: CARSVELRVLSGELFF. The J gene is TRBJ2-2, the V gene TRBV5-1, with D tentatively TRBD1 or TRBD2 (5 bases each). Trimming removed 8 bases from V and 11 bases from J, with 28 bases in between. From germline, CDR1 is SGHRS and CDR2 YFSETQ. There are 16 residues in the CDR3.

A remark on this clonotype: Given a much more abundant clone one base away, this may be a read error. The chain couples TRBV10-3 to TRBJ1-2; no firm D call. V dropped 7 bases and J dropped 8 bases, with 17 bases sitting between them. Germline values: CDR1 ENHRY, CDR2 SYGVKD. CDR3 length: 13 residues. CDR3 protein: CAINGQQVGGYTF. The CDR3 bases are TGTGCCATCAATGGGCAACAAGTCGGGGGCTACACCTTC.

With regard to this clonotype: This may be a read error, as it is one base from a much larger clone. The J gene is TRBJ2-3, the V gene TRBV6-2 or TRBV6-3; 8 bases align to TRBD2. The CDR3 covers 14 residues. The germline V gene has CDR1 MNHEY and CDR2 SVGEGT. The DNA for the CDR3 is TGTGCCAGGAGTTACTCACTAGCGGCAGATACGCAGTATTTT. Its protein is CARSYSLAADTQYF.

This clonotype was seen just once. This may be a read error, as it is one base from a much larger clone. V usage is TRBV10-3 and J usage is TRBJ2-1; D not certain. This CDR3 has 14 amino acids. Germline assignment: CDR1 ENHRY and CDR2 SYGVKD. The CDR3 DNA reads TGTGCCATCAGTGAACGGACGTCAGACAATGGGCAGTTCTTC. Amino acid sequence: CAISERTSDNGQFF.

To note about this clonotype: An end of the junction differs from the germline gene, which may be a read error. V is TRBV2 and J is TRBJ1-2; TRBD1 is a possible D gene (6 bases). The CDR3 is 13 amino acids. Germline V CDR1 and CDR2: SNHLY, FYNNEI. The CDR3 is CASSEGQGFGYTF. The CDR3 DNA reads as TGTGCAAGCAGTGAGGGGCAGGGGTTTGGCTACACCTTC.

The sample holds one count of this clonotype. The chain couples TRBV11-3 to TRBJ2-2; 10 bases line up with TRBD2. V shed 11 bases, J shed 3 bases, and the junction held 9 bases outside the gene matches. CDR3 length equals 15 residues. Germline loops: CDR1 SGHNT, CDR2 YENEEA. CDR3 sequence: CADSLGLADTGELFF. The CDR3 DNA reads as TGTGCCGACAGCTTAGGACTAGCGGACACCGGGGAGCTGTTTTTT.

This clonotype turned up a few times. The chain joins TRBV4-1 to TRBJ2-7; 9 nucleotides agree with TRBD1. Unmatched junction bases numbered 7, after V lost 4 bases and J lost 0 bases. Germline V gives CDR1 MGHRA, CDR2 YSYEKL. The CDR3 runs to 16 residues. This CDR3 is CASSPIPGQGSYEQYF. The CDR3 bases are TGCGCCAGCAGCCCTATCCCGGGACAGGGCTCCTACGAGCAGTACTTC.

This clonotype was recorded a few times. The CDR3, as DNA: TGTGCCAGCAGTAGACAATTCACCGGGGAGCTGTTTTTT. It specifies CASSRQFTGELFF. The chain recombines TRBV6-1 with TRBJ2-2; D gene ambiguous. This CDR3 contains 13 residues. Germline values: CDR1 MNHNS, CDR2 SASEGT. V was shortened by 5 bases and J by 4 bases, with 8 bases between the two germline ends.

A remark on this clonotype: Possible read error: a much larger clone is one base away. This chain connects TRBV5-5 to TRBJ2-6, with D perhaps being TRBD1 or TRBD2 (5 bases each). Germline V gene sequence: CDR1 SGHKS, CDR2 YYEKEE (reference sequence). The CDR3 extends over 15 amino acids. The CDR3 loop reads CASSLGVSGGNVLTF. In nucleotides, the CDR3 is TGTGCCAGCAGCTTGGGTGTCTCTGGGGGCAACGTCCTGACTTTC.

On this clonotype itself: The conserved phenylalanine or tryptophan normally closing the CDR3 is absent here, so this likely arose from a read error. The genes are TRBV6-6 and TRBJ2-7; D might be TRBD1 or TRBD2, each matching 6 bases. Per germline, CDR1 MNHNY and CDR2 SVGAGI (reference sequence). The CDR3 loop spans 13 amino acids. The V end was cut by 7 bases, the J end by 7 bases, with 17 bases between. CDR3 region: CASTQGGSREQYS. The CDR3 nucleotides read TGTGCCAGCACCCAAGGGGGGTCTCGGGAGCAGTACTCC.